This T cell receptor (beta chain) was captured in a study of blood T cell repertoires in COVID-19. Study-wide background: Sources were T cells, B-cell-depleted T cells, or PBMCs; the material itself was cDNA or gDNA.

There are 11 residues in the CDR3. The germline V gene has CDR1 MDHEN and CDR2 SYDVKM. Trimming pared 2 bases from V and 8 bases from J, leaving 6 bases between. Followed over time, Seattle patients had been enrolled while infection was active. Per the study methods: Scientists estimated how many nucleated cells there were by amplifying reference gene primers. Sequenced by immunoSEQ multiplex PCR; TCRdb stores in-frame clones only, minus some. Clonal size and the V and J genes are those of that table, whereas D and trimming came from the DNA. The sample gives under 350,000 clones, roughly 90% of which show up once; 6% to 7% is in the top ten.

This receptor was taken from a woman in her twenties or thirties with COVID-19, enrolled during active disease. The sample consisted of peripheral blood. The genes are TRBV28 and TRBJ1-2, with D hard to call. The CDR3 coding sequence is TGTGCCAGCAGTTTAACCCAGGGCTACACCTTC. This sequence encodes CASSLTQGYTF.